This T cell receptor beta chain was found in a study of cytomegalovirus exposure and HLA in healthy donors (TCRdb year 2017). Study-level background: An earlier analysis of some 550 of the donors reported about 290 Gb of sequence data and some 100 million unique TCR beta sequences from roughly 200 million T cells. A later genetic analysis took genome-wide SNP genotypes for about 60% of the roughly 670 donors and used that subset as a discovery cohort. Around 320 gigabases of sequencing data and roughly 90 million unique TCR sequences were included in an early release covering under 650 HLA-typed donors. All discovery cohort repertoires had been generated using a single sequencing platform. In addition to the first cohort of around 670 subjects, a separate validation cohort of approximately 130 different subjects was used. About 5 DR-DQ haplotypes were handled as single units for association and clustering, since linkage in the cohort was strong. Donor age, sex, ethnicity and CMV serostatus were collected together with the repertoire data. Among around 400 genotyped donors of the cohort, an average of about 240,000 unique TCR beta nucleotide sequences were sequenced per donor, roughly 20% of them non-productive. The study was designed to test whether signatures of past pathogen exposure could be identified by cataloging public T cell receptors. To decide whether each TCR beta V gene segment behaved as functional or pseudogenic, an earlier analysis of some 600 of the donors relied on high-throughput TCR beta sequencing. Both class I and class II loci were covered by HLA typing, at four-digit resolution. The later analysis used no new phenotypic data to find candidate immune exposures, relying instead on TCR beta sequences and their occurrence across donors. Typing coverage differed by locus: A, B, C, DRB1 and DQB1 were typed in roughly 629-630 donors, DQA1 in about 550, DPA1 in nearly 610, and DPB1 in just under 480. The study combined high-throughput TCR immunosequencing, statistical association of individual TCRs with disease status, and machine learning to predict cytomegalovirus infection status. To study patterns of TCR occurrence, a later analysis re-analyzed previously published TCR beta repertoires from several hundred donors and added high-resolution HLA genotyping. The genetic ancestry cluster associated with self-reported Caucasian donors included 70% to 85% of the roughly 390 genotyped donors. Using immunosequencing, the study profiled T cell repertoires from some 670 subjects and related those repertoires to cytomegalovirus serostatus. The research as a whole found: In a later analysis, HLA-associated TCR beta chains were found to be more clonally expanded and to have lower generation probabilities than equally common non-associated chains. The authors suggested that the approach could potentially be generalized to other disease states and immunological phenotypes. The presence/absence analyses assumed that sequencing depth was roughly uniform across donors, and that assumption may not be true. Assigning TCR associations to individual alleles was difficult when HLA alleles, especially DR and DQ, strongly co-occurred. The sequencing pipeline was judged likely to have produced a cluster of highly shared sequence variants as a technical artifact. Only TCR beta chains were sequenced in this cohort, and the absence of alpha or paired-chain data limited detectable features. Correlated functional status among segregating V segments might be attributable to linkage disequilibrium, but an unknown experimental factor could not be ruled out. In a later analysis, TCR association rates were found to vary across HLA loci, with the most associated TCRs seen for DRB1 alleles and the fewest for HLA-C alleles. A later genetic analysis associated a missense DCLRE1C variant with V-gene and J-gene trimming of TCR beta chains, and an independent cohort replicated the association. Because some donors lacked HLA typing at each locus, the association tests relied only on the typed subset. A later analysis associated some 17,000 TCR beta sequences with specific HLA alleles at a false discovery rate of 0.05. In a later analysis, several top co-occurrence clusters were reported to appear linked to parvovirus B19, influenza, CMV and Epstein-Barr virus. CMV serostatus was the only immune exposure information available for the cohort. Three of the identified cytomegalovirus-associated TCR beta chains were confirmed in vitro to be specific for cytomegalovirus antigens. Because counts were too low, roughly 18 rarely observed V segments, including chromosome 9 orphons, were left out of the earlier analysis of 587 of the donors. In an earlier analysis of fewer than 700 of the donors, most TCR beta V segments appeared in productive rearrangements about 87% or about 30% of the time, broadly matching IMGT annotations. The study gave a list of more than 150 TCR beta chains associated with cytomegalovirus. A further reported finding was that TCR beta sequences accurately predicted the HLA-A and HLA-B alleles for most subjects in the first cohort. The classifier was reported to diagnose cytomegalovirus status with high specificity and sensitivity in both the original and validation cohorts. Compared with the roughly 720-donor mean, donors in an Asian-associated ancestry cluster had fewer N-insertions in productive TCRs, according to a later genetic analysis. Some IMGT-functional V segments, including TRBV6-2 and TRBV6-3, could not be distinguished by the 87-base-pair reads and were therefore excluded. A later analysis found that most CMV-associated TCR beta chains appeared HLA-restricted, with HLA associations seemingly driven largely by CMV exposure. Most TCR sequences were seen in very few donors, while some public TCRs were found in many individuals.

Trimming accounts for 4 bases at V and 1 base at J, while the number of junction bases matched to no gene is 0. Via the germline V gene, CDR1 is MNHEY and CDR2 SVGAGI. From its cysteine to its phenylalanine, the CDR3 spans 13 amino acids. The retained sequence is limited to the CDR3, 39 bases, with the frame set at the first base. Points on this clone: Its target antigen remains unknown. Base qualities are not recorded, but no much larger clone differs from it by a single base.

In total, roughly 670 healthy bone marrow donors made up the cohort. Cohort members were all nominally healthy when sampled, although unrecorded immune exposures were likely present. The donor was CMV seropositive and belonged to the group of a few hundred seropositive cohort members. A peripheral blood sample was collected from each donor, and TCR beta sequencing was performed on peripheral blood mononuclear cells. The Qiagen DNeasy Blood Extraction Kit was used to extract genomic DNA from the blood cell samples. The library was produced with the immunoSEQ multiplex PCR assay. A mixture of 60 forward primers for TCR Vbeta segments and 13 reverse primers for TCR Jbeta segments was used in the multiplex PCR. The CDR3 region of rearranged TCR beta genes was amplified from genomic DNA by a multiplex PCR assay. The Illumina HiSeq System was used to sequence the amplified TCR beta libraries as 87-base-pair reads. The authors processed their data as follows. Across the 600 to 700 repertoires, a later analysis counted roughly 77 million unique TCR beta chains, around 11 million of which were shared by at least two donors. Raw reads were error-corrected and collapsed into unique sequences with a nearest-neighbor algorithm that merged closely related sequences to remove PCR and sequencing errors. CDR3 sequences were aligned to IMGT reference sequences to assign V, D and J gene segments. For a sequence to be retained, a match of at least six nucleotides was required to both a V gene segment and a J gene segment. Rearrangements were called productive when the CDR3 lacked stop codons and stayed in frame with V and J; all others were non-productive. Following IMGT convention, CDR3 was defined as the stretch from the second conserved V-encoded cysteine to the conserved J-encoded phenylalanine. Sequences without an unambiguous match to a single V gene segment were excluded from the earlier analysis of about 600 of the donors. An earlier analysis of just under 600 of the donors called V segments functional above 56.7% productive rearrangements and segregating when the between-donor standard deviation exceeded 5%. To diagnose cytomegalovirus status from the catalog of TCR beta chain sequences, a statistical classification framework was built. V and J gene assignment, in a later analysis, came from comparing TCR nucleotide sequences with IMGT/GENE-DB human TR gene sequences. A later analysis assigned CDR3 sequences and most-parsimonious VDJ recombination scenarios with the TCRdist pipeline. In a later analysis, each TCR beta chain was defined by its CDR3 amino acid sequence together with its V-gene family, and reads without a unique V-gene family were excluded. To address suspected cross-contamination and a sequencing artifact, a later analysis removed under 600 highly shared, low-generation-probability nucleotide sequences. In a later analysis, a clonal expansion index for each public chain was calculated from normalized within-repertoire ranks of inferred template counts. In a later analysis, generation probabilities were computed using a VDJ recombination model fitted to out-of-frame rearrangements, and the results were checked against IGoR. Hypergeometric tests were used in a later analysis to score TCR-TCR, TCR-HLA and TCR-CMV co-occurrence, with a repertoire-size bias correction applied to the TCR pairs. False discovery rates were estimated in a later analysis by permuting HLA or CMV assignments 20 times. A later analysis grouped co-occurring TCRs with DBSCAN, adding TCRdist sequence similarity when clustering within HLA-allele-positive subsets. Co-occurrence clustering excluded repertoires with fewer than 30,000 or more than 120,000 public chains, plus five with anomalous nucleotide sharing. TCRdb holds this immuneACCESS table with in-frame rearrangements only. Some clones are missing; in checked studies, unresolved V genes explain under half, and the rest has no known cause. Clone size and the V and J calls come from that table; the DNA yielded D and trimming. This sample has 95,000 to 150,000 clones in its table, and 80% of those were observed once. The ten largest make up 7% to 9.5% of the sample.

This clonotype originated in a man aged 30 to 45 in good health and CMV-seropositive. This receptor chain uses TRBV6-5 and TRBJ1-1; TRBD1 fits 7 bases in the junction. Input material: PBMCs. The CDR3 has the sequence CASSWTGNTEAFF. The DNA sequence reads TGTGCCAGCAGTTGGACAGGGAACACTGAAGCTTTCTTT.